The rows below give T cell receptor beta chains drawn from one sample of a study of Ad26.COV2.S vaccination and SARS-CoV-2 variants. Using immunoSEQ multiplex PCR, the repertoire was profiled, and TCRdb retains in-frame clones only, with some absent. This repertoire shows roughly 510,000 clones, 87% found once; its top ten account for over 10%. This material consisted of peripheral blood, taken in a trial of Ad26.COV2.S vaccine versus placebo. Source of these receptors: a person aged 18-65 years who received the Ad26.COV2.S COVID-19 vaccine or a placebo. The CDR3 runs from the conserved cysteine through the conserved F or W. D genes are given only for firm matches. Expanded clones are given a class, and other clones once, few, many or no size at all.

V	D	J	size	CDR3	DNA
TRBV7-9	TRBD1	TRBJ1-2	-	CAPGQGVNYGYTF	TGTGCCCCGGGACAGGGGGTTAACTATGGCTACACCTTC
TRBV30	-	TRBJ2-7	-	CAWSGTTQSSYEQYF	TGTGCCTGGAGTGGGACTACACAGAGCTCCTACGAGCAGTACTTC
TRBV6-4	-	TRBJ1-2	-	CASRRGQAGDYGYTF	TGTGCCAGCAGGAGGGGCCAGGCAGGGGACTATGGCTACACCTTC
TRBV25-1	TRBD1	TRBJ1-1	-	CASSGQGEAFF	TGTGCCAGCAGTGGACAGGGTGAAGCTTTCTTT
TRBV28	-	TRBJ2-7	-	CASSFMGGRLGEQYF	TGTGCCAGCAGTTTTATGGGAGGCCGCTTGGGAGAGCAGTACTTC
TRBV28	-	TRBJ1-3	once	CASSTAGKRNTIYF	TGTGCCAGCAGTACCGCGGGGAAGCGAAACACCATATATTTT
TRBV28	-	TRBJ1-3	once	CASRTPGNTIYF	TGTGCCAGCAGAACGCCGGGAAACACCATATATTTT
TRBV7-9	TRBD1	TRBJ2-5	-	CASKATGGILQETQYF	TGTGCCAGCAAAGCAACAGGGGGGATTTTACAAGAGACCCAGTACTTC
TRBV27	-	TRBJ2-2	-	CASSPRGQTNTGELFF	TGTGCCAGCAGTCCACGTGGCCAAACGAACACCGGGGAGCTGTTTTTT
TRBV20-1	-	TRBJ2-1	-	CSARDAHEQFF	TGCAGTGCTAGAGATGCGCATGAGCAGTTCTTC
TRBV5-4	TRBD2	TRBJ2-3	-	CASSLPGLAGDTQYF	TGTGCCAGCAGCTTGCCGGGACTAGCGGGAGATACGCAGTATTTT
TRBV3-1/TRBV3-2	TRBD1	TRBJ2-5	-	CASSPQGAQETQYF	TGTGCCAGCAGCCCACAGGGGGCCCAAGAGACCCAGTACTTC
TRBV9	TRBD2	TRBJ2-1	-	CASSRTPGLALYNEQFF	TGTGCCAGCAGTCGCACCCCCGGACTAGCTCTCTACAATGAGCAGTTCTTC
TRBV4-3	-	TRBJ1-1	-	CASSRDLMNTEAFF	TGCGCCAGCAGCCGAGATTTGATGAACACTGAAGCTTTCTTT
TRBV28	-	TRBJ2-5	-	CASTGLRYQETQYF	TGTGCCAGCACGGGACTCAGGTACCAAGAGACCCAGTACTTC
TRBV14	-	TRBJ1-3	few	CASSQVGRFSGNTIYF	TGTGCCAGCAGCCAAGTGGGTCGGTTCTCTGGAAACACCATATATTTT
TRBV4-3	TRBD1	TRBJ1-2	-	CASSQENRGNGYTF	TGCGCCAGCAGCCAAGAAAACAGGGGGAATGGCTACACCTTC
TRBV5-4	-	TRBJ2-6	once	CASSRVGVGANVLTF	TGTGCCAGCAGCCGTGTCGGGGTTGGGGCCAACGTCCTGACTTTC
TRBV7-2	-	TRBJ1-2	-	CASSLVGLAPANYGYTF	TGTGCCAGCAGCTTAGTTGGTCTGGCTCCAGCTAACTATGGCTACACCTTC
TRBV2	-	TRBJ2-7	-	CASSERNEQYF	TGTGCCAGCAGTGAAAGGAACGAGCAGTACTTC
TRBV4-3	-	TRBJ1-1	few	CASSQEVSGYTEAFF	TGCGCCAGCAGCCAAGAGGTATCAGGTTATACTGAAGCTTTCTTT
TRBV19	-	TRBJ2-5	-	CASSRLAWETQYF	TGTGCCAGTAGTCGGCTAGCGTGGGAGACCCAGTACTTC
TRBV27	-	TRBJ2-6	-	CASSLSVGANVLTF	TGTGCCAGCAGTTTATCGGTTGGGGCCAACGTCCTGACTTTC
TRBV6-5	TRBD2	TRBJ2-3	-	CASSYGTSDTDTQYF	TGTGCCAGCAGTTACGGGACTAGCGACACAGATACGCAGTATTTT
TRBV27	-	TRBJ2-1	-	CASSLLVATYNEQFF	TGTGCCAGCAGTTTATTGGTCGCAACCTACAATGAGCAGTTCTTC
TRBV4-2	-	TRBJ1-2	-	CASSQDPLTRNYGYTF	TGTGCCAGCAGCCAAGATCCCCTGACACGAAACTATGGCTACACCTTC
TRBV9	TRBD1	TRBJ2-3	-	CASSDGTVTFSTDTQYF	TGTGCCAGCAGCGACGGGACAGTAACCTTCTCCACAGATACGCAGTATTTT
TRBV5-1	TRBD2	TRBJ2-7	-	CASRRPGTRSYEQYF	TGCGCCAGCAGAAGACCCGGGACTAGATCCTACGAGCAGTACTTC
TRBV5-8	TRBD2	TRBJ2-2	-	CASSLGEASGYTGELFF	TGTGCCAGCAGTCTGGGAGAGGCTAGCGGGTACACCGGGGAGCTGTTTTTT
TRBV7-9	TRBD1	TRBJ2-2	-	CASSFPPGQGASGELFF	TGTGCCAGCAGCTTCCCACCGGGACAGGGGGCGTCCGGGGAGCTGTTTTTT
TRBV5-4	-	TRBJ2-1	-	CASSLDGGGFNEQFF	TGTGCCAGCAGCTTGGATGGGGGGGGCTTCAATGAGCAGTTCTTC
TRBV13	-	TRBJ1-1	-	CASSLFAAGGTEAFF	TGTGCCAGCAGCTTATTCGCCGCGGGGGGCACTGAAGCTTTCTTT
TRBV11-2	-	TRBJ2-2	once	CATRRGSNTGELFF	TGTGCCACCCGAAGGGGTAGCAACACCGGGGAGCTGTTTTTT
TRBV28	-	TRBJ2-7	few	CASKDGGSSYEQYF	TGTGCCAGCAAGGATGGGGGAAGCTCCTACGAGCAGTACTTC
TRBV28	-	TRBJ2-7	-	CASEQSQPPYEQYF	TGTGCCAGCGAACAGTCGCAACCCCCCTACGAGCAGTACTTC
TRBV28	-	TRBJ1-4	few	CASSTGRPLLFF	TGTGCCAGCTCGACGGGGCGCCCTTTGTTGTTTTTT
TRBV7-9	-	TRBJ1-1	-	CASSFTVGDTEAFF	TGTGCCAGCAGCTTTACCGTGGGGGACACTGAAGCTTTCTTT
TRBV29-1	-	TRBJ2-1	-	CSVVYRAGYNEQFF	TGCAGCGTTGTCTACAGGGCCGGGTACAATGAGCAGTTCTTC
TRBV29-1	TRBD2	TRBJ2-7	-	CSAGRREGNLLYEQYF	TGCAGCGCCGGAAGGCGGGAGGGGAATTTACTCTACGAGCAGTACTTC
TRBV6-1	-	TRBJ2-1	-	CASSEVLSNEQFF	TGTGCCAGCAGTGAAGTCCTTTCCAATGAGCAGTTCTTC
TRBV6-5	-	TRBJ1-1	-	CASREGDLEAFF	TGTGCCAGCAGGGAGGGGGACTTAGAAGCTTTCTTT
TRBV28	TRBD2	TRBJ2-7	-	CASRGAGGPYEQYF	TGTGCCAGCAGGGGAGCGGGAGGCCCATACGAGCAGTACTTC
TRBV12-3/TRBV12-4	-	TRBJ2-1	-	CASSTFTQEQFF	TGTGCCAGCAGCACGTTTACACAGGAGCAGTTCTTC
TRBV25-1	-	TRBJ1-1	once	CASSESGTGKAFF	TGTGCCAGCAGTGAATCAGGGACCGGAAAAGCTTTCTTT
TRBV12-3/TRBV12-4	-	TRBJ2-7	-	CASSVAISYEQYF	TGTGCCAGCAGTGTAGCGATTAGCTACGAGCAGTACTTC
TRBV6-5	-	TRBJ2-3	-	CASERGDTDTQYF	TGTGCCAGCGAGCGAGGGGACACAGATACGCAGTATTTT
TRBV5-4	-	TRBJ1-2	-	CASSLTNGIYGYTF	TGTGCCAGCAGCTTGACAAACGGAATCTATGGCTACACCTTC